The source of this T cell receptor beta chain is a study of shared clonotypes between healthy human individuals. All donors qualified as healthy HIV-negative adults and had experienced no recent acute infections or vaccinations. The data were produced by immunoSEQ multiplex PCR, yet TCRdb's version contains in-frame clones alone and is incomplete. The table shows fewer than 150,000 clones, with about 70% occurring only once. The TCR originated in a woman aged 25 to 39 in good health. Sample: memory CD8+ T cells sorted from blood. Described subset: CD45RO+ cells pooled with CCR7-negative TemRA cells.

CDR3 protein: CASSLDVKGQFF. Written as DNA, the CDR3 is TGTGCCAGCAGCTTAGATGTGAAAGGGCAGTTCTTC. The genes are TRBV7-2 and TRBJ2-1; D remains ambiguous. Per the germline V gene, CDR1 is SGHTA and CDR2 is FQGNSA. V was trimmed by 1 base and J by 12 bases, leaving 10 bases between them. This CDR3 is built from 12 residues.